The next 21 T cell receptor beta chains were all read from a single sample in a study of blood T cells in healthy people across ages. A second PCR, run for roughly 7 to 11 cycles, used a sample-barcoded 5' primer plus a J-beta primer mix. TCRdb re-derived calls from the 5' RACE reads in MiXCR, one entry per CDR3 protein. The sample shows around 800,000 distinct CDR3 sequences, 20% to 30% of them seen only once. The same sample was also used in a study of T cells of mothers and their children.

The sample taken for sequencing was blood. Receptors were obtained from a boy between 5 and 17 years old in good health.

Only a few counts were recorded for this clonotype. This sequence joins TRBV28 and TRBJ2-3; D may be TRBD1 (5 bases). The CDR3 is 15 amino acids. Trimming removed 4 bases from V and 1 base from J, with 12 bases in between. Per germline, CDR1 MDHEN and CDR2 SYDVKM. Here the CDR3 reads CASSSPAGRTDTQYF. The CDR3 bases are TGTGCCAGCAGTTCCCCGGCAGGGCGCACAGATACGCAGTATTTT.

This clonotype was seen more than once but under ten times. J is TRBJ2-7 and V is TRBV27; no clear D gene. V lost 3 bases to trimming and J lost 6 bases, with 12 bases between them. CDR3 length: 13 residues. Germline CDR1 MNHEY, CDR2 SMNVEV (reference sequence). This CDR3 is CASSFVPTGEQYF. The CDR3 DNA sequence: TGTGCCAGCAGTTTCGTCCCCACCGGCGAGCAGTACTTC.

The rearrangement joins TRBV9 to TRBJ2-7; weak D call: TRBD1 (5 bases). Germline CDR1 SGDLS, CDR2 YYNGEE. This CDR3 is built from 15 residues. V lost 0 bases and J 2 bases, leaving 12 bases between the germline ends. The CDR3 protein is CASSVGQGIAYEQYF. The CDR3 coding sequence is TGTGCCAGCAGCGTAGGGCAGGGCATCGCCTACGAGCAGTACTTC.

This chain connects TRBV20-1 to TRBJ2-5, with D perhaps matching TRBD2 (5 bases). The closer fit of TRBJ2-7 to the DNA end suggests the J call may be wrong. This CDR3 region has 11 residues. In germline, CDR1 is DFQATT, CDR2 SNEGSKA (reference sequence). The CDR3: CSAIRRDEQYF. CDR3 nucleotide sequence: TGCAGTGCTATAAGGCGGGACGAGCAGTACTTC.

The chain links TRBV5-1 to TRBJ2-3; 8 bases are shared with TRBD1. Germline trimming cut 4 bases from V and 4 bases from J; bases unmatched to any gene: 2. This CDR3 comprises 13 residues. Germline CDR1 SGHRS, CDR2 YFSETQ. The CDR3 bases are TGCGCCAGCAGCAGGACAGGGCCAGATACGCAGTATTTT. This gives the protein CASSRTGPDTQYF.

This clonotype was seen a few times. This chain uses TRBV21-1 with TRBJ2-1; the D call in the table, TRBD1, was not verified against the DNA. TRBV21-1 is labeled a pseudogene. The CDR3 covers 17 residues. The CDR3 is CASSKRSRGVSYNEQFF. CDR3 bases: TGTGCCAGCAGCAAAAGGAGCCGGGGAGTATCCTACAATGAGCAGTTCTTC.

This rearrangement joins TRBV18 to TRBJ1-5; D is ambiguous. CDR3 length: 14 residues. Germline-derived CDR1 and CDR2 are KGHSH and LQKENI. Trimming took 4 bases from V and 0 from J, leaving 7 bases between them. The CDR3 sequence: CASSRLDSNQPQHF. CDR3 DNA: TGTGCCAGCTCACGGTTGGATAGCAATCAGCCCCAGCATTTT. The variable domain in full, with the rest retrieved from reference TRBV18 and TRBJ1-5, is NAGVMQNPRHLVRRRGQEARLRCSPMKGHSHVYWYRQLPEEGLKFMVYLQKENIIDESGMPKERFSAEFPKEGPSILRIQQVVRGDSAAYFCASSRLDSNQPQHFGDGTRLSIL.

The chain links TRBV5-1 to TRBJ2-2, with D possibly matching TRBD2 (6 bases). V lost 5 bases and J lost 3, with 11 bases in between. The CDR3 length is 14 residues. CDR1 is SGHRS and CDR2 is YFSETQ in the germline V gene. In DNA, the CDR3 is TGCGCCAGCAGTTTACTAGCAGACACCGGGGAGCTGTTTTTT. Translation: CASSLLADTGELFF.

J is TRBJ1-5 and V is TRBV12-5; D is ambiguous. This CDR3 has 14 residues. Germline lookup yields CDR1 LGHNT and CDR2 FRNRAP. V was pared by 6 bases and J by 3 bases, with 12 bases between. CDR3 bases: TGTGCTAGTGGCGGTGGGAGGGCCAATCAGCCCCAGCATTTT. Amino acid sequence: CASGGGRANQPQHF.

The sample holds one count of this clonotype. The chain combines TRBV27 with TRBJ2-5, with D perhaps matching TRBD2 (6 bases). The J call may be wrong; the DNA end is better matched by TRBJ2-7. The CDR3 is made up of 15 amino acids. CDR1 is MNHEY, CDR2 SMNVEV, per germline (reference sequence). Written as DNA, the CDR3 is TGTGCCAGCAGTACCCTCCGGGACTTTTCCTACGAGCAGTACTTC. It codes for CASSTLRDFSYEQYF.

The chain recombines TRBV6-2 or TRBV6-3 with TRBJ2-7; D gene ambiguous. Trimming pared 7 bases from V and 4 bases from J, leaving 14 bases between. The CDR3 length is 13 residues. Germline assignment: CDR1 MNHEY and CDR2 SVGEGT. The CDR3 DNA sequence: TGTGCCAGCACCCCCCAAGCAGGTTACGAGCAGTACTTC. It codes for CASTPQAGYEQYF.

This clonotype was found a few times. V and J are TRBV20-1 and TRBJ2-3; D is uncertain. With 1 base removed from V and 3 bases from J, the gap between germline ends came to 11 bases. Germline CDR1 reads DFQATT; CDR2 reads SNEGSKA (reference sequence). This CDR3 is built from 14 residues. CDR3 in amino acids: CSARAPLGTDTQYF. The CDR3 DNA reads as TGCAGTGCTAGAGCCCCTTTGGGGACAGATACGCAGTATTTT.

This clonotype appeared a few times. This chain uses TRBV10-3 with TRBJ2-5, with 8 bases aligning to TRBD1. The J call may be incorrect, as the DNA end agrees better with TRBJ2-1. Germline V gene data show CDR1 as ENHRY and CDR2 as SYGVKD. The CDR3 extends over 16 amino acids. The CDR3 here is CAISDSRTGYYNEQFF. The CDR3 DNA follows: TGTGCCATCAGTGACTCTAGGACAGGGTACTACAATGAGCAGTTCTTC.

This clonotype occurred a few times. The V and J genes are TRBV20-1 and TRBJ1-1; no clear D gene. Germline CDR1 and CDR2: DFQATT and SNEGSKA (reference sequence). Trimming took off 0 bases at V and 3 bases at J, with 11 bases between the two ends. The CDR3 covers 14 residues. This chain's CDR3 is CSAREGGRDTEAFF. In DNA, the CDR3 is TGCAGTGCTAGAGAGGGCGGTAGGGACACTGAAGCTTTCTTT.

The V gene is TRBV29-1, the J gene TRBJ2-5, with TRBD1 identical over 9 bases. CDR3 length: 15 residues. V was clipped by 3 bases and J by 7 bases; unmatched bases: 12. The V gene's germline CDR1 is SQVTM and CDR2 ANQGSEA. The CDR3 loop reads CSVEGTGTSGRTQYF. The CDR3 nucleotides read TGCAGCGTTGAGGGGACAGGGACGTCCGGACGGACCCAGTACTTC.

This clonotype was picked up a small number of times. The V gene is TRBV5-1, the J gene TRBJ1-4, with a weak D call TRBD1 (6 bases). CDR3 size: 14 residues. V was cut by 7 bases and J by 0 bases, with 10 bases left in between. Germline loops: CDR1 SGHRS, CDR2 YFSETQ. CDR3 protein: CASCPGATNEKLFF. Written as DNA, the CDR3 is TGCGCCAGCTGCCCAGGGGCAACTAATGAAAAACTGTTTTTT.

The chain has TRBV5-5 and TRBJ2-5; no definite D call. Germline CDR1 and CDR2: SGHKS and YYEKEE (reference sequence). V lost 4 bases and J lost 3, with 16 bases in between. CDR3 length: 15 amino acids. CDR3 residues: CASSGWASGEETQYF. The CDR3 DNA is TGTGCCAGCAGCGGGTGGGCCTCTGGAGAAGAGACCCAGTACTTC.

The gene calls are TRBV27 and TRBJ1-2, with D possibly TRBD1 on 5 matching bases. Germline V lookup: CDR1 MNHEY, CDR2 SMNVEV (reference sequence). This CDR3 contains 15 residues. Between the trimmed V and J ends, which lost 4 bases and 0 bases, there was a span of 12 bases. The CDR3 spells CASSSGALPNYGYTF. In DNA, the CDR3 is TGTGCCAGCAGTTCCGGGGCCTTACCTAACTATGGCTACACCTTC.

This clonotype came up a few times. CDR3 bases: TGTGCCACCTCGGCTGGGGGGACAGATACGCAGTATTTT. Its protein is CATSAGGTDTQYF. The V and J genes are TRBV6-6 and TRBJ2-3; D may be TRBD2 (6 bases). The CDR3 runs to 13 residues. Trimming removed 10 bases at V and 3 bases at J, with 14 bases between. Looked up from germline, CDR1 is MNHNY and CDR2 is SVGAGI (reference sequence).

V and J are TRBV12-3 or TRBV12-4 and TRBJ2-1; maybe TRBD1 (5 bases). V gave up 6 bases and J gave up 0 bases, with 12 bases separating them. This CDR3 has 15 amino acids. CDR3 DNA sequence: TGTGCCAGCAGCTCCCGACAGAACTCCTACAATGAGCAGTTCTTC. Its protein product is CASSSRQNSYNEQFF.

This clonotype was observed many times. V and J are TRBV20-1 and TRBJ2-3; tentative D call: TRBD1 (5 bases). Germline loops: CDR1 DFQATT, CDR2 SNEGSKA (reference sequence). V was shortened by 6 bases and J by 9 bases, with 13 bases between the two germline ends. The CDR3 has 11 residues. The CDR3 DNA is TGCAGTGCGGATCGACAGTTAACGCAGTATTTT. This gives the protein CSADRQLTQYF.